The next 13 T cell receptor beta chains were all read from a single sample in a study of T-cell reconstitution after alpha-beta-depleted transplantation in children. TCRbeta library construction was performed incorporating unique molecular identifiers. TCRdb called the PCR reads again in MiXCR, with one record for every CDR3 protein. The sample has hundreds of thousands of distinct CDR3 sequences; less than 9% are singletons. This material consisted of PBMCs, mostly from graft donor cells, taken 180 days after TCRalphabeta/CD19-depleted stem cell transplant. These receptors were obtained from a male patient aged 10-17 years who had a stem cell transplant for acute lymphoblastic leukemia, so the T cells may come from the graft donor.

This clonotype has at least ten counts. The chain's CDR3 is CASSLWRTGVNTEAFF. In nucleotides, the CDR3 is TGTGCCAGCAGTCTTTGGCGGACAGGAGTTAACACTGAAGCTTTCTTT. The genes are TRBV28 and TRBJ1-1; 7 nucleotides agree with TRBD1. V was pared by 5 bases and J by 2 bases, with 11 bases of the junction left unmatched. From germline, CDR1 is MDHEN and CDR2 SYDVKM. There are 16 residues in the CDR3.

Many counts were recorded for this clonotype. The rearrangement links TRBV12-3 or TRBV12-4 to TRBJ1-2; possibly TRBD1 for D (6 bases). The V end lost 5 bases, the J end lost 1 base, and 11 bases lay between the germline ends. This CDR3 has 14 residues. The CDR3 DNA reads as TGTGCCAGCAGTCTGACAGGTTTTAACTATGGCTACACCTTC. This gives the protein CASSLTGFNYGYTF.

This clonotype was seen at least ten times. The chain employs TRBV6-1 and TRBJ2-3; the D call may be TRBD1 or TRBD2 (5 bases each). V lost 5 bases and J lost 0, with 15 bases in between. The germline V gene has CDR1 MNHNS and CDR2 SASEGT. This CDR3 is 16 amino acids long. The CDR3 sequence: CASSLGVGSSTDTQYF. The CDR3 DNA reads as TGTGCCAGCAGTCTGGGGGTGGGGTCCAGCACAGATACGCAGTATTTT.

V usage is TRBV5-4 and J usage is TRBJ2-7, with TRBD1 matching 10 bases. The CDR3 spans 14 residues. V trimming: 4 bases; J trimming: 5 bases; junction bases outside the gene matches: 6. Germline V gene lookup returns CDR1 SGHNT and CDR2 YYREEE (reference sequence). CDR3 bases: TGTGCCAGCAGCCCGGGACAGGGGAACCACGAGCAGTACTTC. It codes for CASSPGQGNHEQYF.

This clonotype was detected many times. This sequence joins TRBV29-1 and TRBJ1-1; possible D gene TRBD1, 5 bases. The CDR3 spans 14 residues. From germline, CDR1 is SQVTM and CDR2 ANQGSEA. Trimming took off 5 bases at V and 0 bases at J, with 13 bases between the two ends. In DNA form, the CDR3 reads TGCAGCGTTTCTCCGACAGCTATGAACACTGAAGCTTTCTTT. Translated, it gives CSVSPTAMNTEAFF.

This clonotype was picked up many times. This sequence joins TRBV13 and TRBJ2-3; D call uncertain. The germline CDR1 and CDR2 sequences are PRHDT and FYEKMQ (reference sequence). The V and J ends lost 3 bases and 3 bases respectively, with 10 bases between them. CDR3 size: 14 residues. The CDR3 DNA follows: TGTGCCAGCAGCTTCCTTCTACGAACAGATACGCAGTATTTT. Residues: CASSFLLRTDTQYF.

About this clonotype: A much larger clone lies a single base off, so this may be a read error. The rearrangement uses TRBV5-5 and TRBJ2-7; no clear D. CDR1 is SGHKS and CDR2 is YYEKEE in the germline V gene (reference sequence). CDR3 length equals 12 residues. CDR3 nucleotide sequence: TGTGCCAGCAGCTTGTCACCCTACGAGCAGCACTTC. Amino acids: CASSLSPYEQHF. The full variable domain, rest sourced from reference TRBV5-5 and TRBJ2-7, is DAGVTQSPTHLIKTRGQQVTLRCSPISGHKSVSWYQQVLGQGPQFIFQYYEKEERGRGNFPDRFSARQFPNYSSELNVNALLLGDSALYLCASSLSPYEQHFGPGTRLTVT.

Many counts were recorded for this clonotype. The rearrangement uses TRBV7-9 and TRBJ1-6, with D unclear. CDR1 is SEHNR and CDR2 is FQNEAQ in the germline V gene (reference sequence). V was shortened by 5 bases and J by 10 bases, with 15 bases between the two germline ends. This CDR3 comprises 14 residues. The CDR3: CASSRDSRSSPLHF. The CDR3 DNA reads as TGTGCCAGCAGCCGGGATTCTCGGAGCTCACCCCTCCACTTT.

This clonotype was recorded many times. The gene calls are TRBV12-3 or TRBV12-4 and TRBJ2-4; 7 bases align to TRBD2. The length of the CDR3 is 13 residues. Trimming at V came to 5 bases and at J to 9 bases, leaving 7 bases not matched to a gene. The CDR3 nucleotides read TGTGCCAGCAGTAGGGCGGGAGCTGTCATTCAGTACTTC. This sequence encodes CASSRAGAVIQYF.

As to this clonotype: One base away lies a much larger clone, so this may be a sequencing read error. V is TRBV6-1 and J is TRBJ2-1; 8 bases line up with TRBD1. Germline CDR1 and CDR2: MNHNS and SASEGT. The CDR3 spans 15 residues. J was trimmed by 8 bases and V by 6 bases; bases with no gene match: 12. The CDR3 DNA follows: TGTGCCAGCAGAACCGGGACAGGAAGTTACGATGAGCAGTTCTTC. Amino acid sequence: CASRTGTGSYDEQFF.

This clonotype was seen ten or more times. V is TRBV24-1 and J is TRBJ2-5; maybe TRBD1 (6 bases). Per the germline V gene, CDR1 is KGHDR and CDR2 is SFDVKD. There are 14 residues in the CDR3. V lost 9 bases and J 4 bases, leaving 17 bases between the germline ends. CDR3 protein: CATHPRLRGETQYF. DNA for the CDR3: TGTGCCACCCATCCCCGGCTCAGGGGAGAGACCCAGTACTTC.

This clonotype was picked up many times. The chain links TRBV24-1 to TRBJ2-2; unclear D gene. Trimming left V 8 bases short and J 0 bases short, with 9 bases between. CDR1 KGHDR and CDR2 SFDVKD come from the germline V gene. The CDR3 contains 14 residues. The CDR3 DNA is TGTGCCACCACCAGCGACGCGAACACCGGGGAGCTGTTTTTT. Translating it yields CATTSDANTGELFF.

The chain couples TRBV7-2 to TRBJ1-4; TRBD1 might be the D (6 bases). This CDR3 is 16 amino acids long. Germline values: CDR1 SGHTA, CDR2 FQGNSA. Trimming took 5 bases from V and 2 from J, leaving 15 bases between them. The CDR3 is CASSQIRGSTNEKLFF. The CDR3 region has the DNA TGTGCCAGCAGCCAAATCAGGGGTTCCACTAATGAAAAACTGTTTTTT. The full variable domain, with the rest looked up from reference TRBV7-2 and TRBJ1-4, is GAGVSQSPSNKVTEKGKDVELRCDPISGHTALYWYRQSLGQGLEFLIYFQGNSAPDKSGLPSDRFSAERTGGSVSTLTIQRTQQEDSAVYLCASSQIRGSTNEKLFFGSGTQLSVL.